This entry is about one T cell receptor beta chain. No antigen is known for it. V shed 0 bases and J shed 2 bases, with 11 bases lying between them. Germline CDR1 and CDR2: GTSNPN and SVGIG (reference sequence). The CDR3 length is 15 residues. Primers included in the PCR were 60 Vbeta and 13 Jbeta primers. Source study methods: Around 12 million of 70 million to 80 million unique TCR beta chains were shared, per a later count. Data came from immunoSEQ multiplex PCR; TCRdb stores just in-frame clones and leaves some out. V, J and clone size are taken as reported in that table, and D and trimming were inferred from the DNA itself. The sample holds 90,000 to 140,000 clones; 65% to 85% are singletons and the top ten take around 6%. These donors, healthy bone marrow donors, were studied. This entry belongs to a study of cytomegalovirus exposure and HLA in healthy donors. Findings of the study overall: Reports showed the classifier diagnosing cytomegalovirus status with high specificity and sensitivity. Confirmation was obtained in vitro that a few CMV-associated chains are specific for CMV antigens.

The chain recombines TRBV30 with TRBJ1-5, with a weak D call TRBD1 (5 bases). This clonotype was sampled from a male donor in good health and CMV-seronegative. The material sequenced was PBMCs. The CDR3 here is CAWSVSGRGNQPQHF. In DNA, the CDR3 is TGTGCCTGGAGTGTTAGCGGCAGGGGCAATCAGCCCCAGCATTTT. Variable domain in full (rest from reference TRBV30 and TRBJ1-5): SQTIHQWPATLVQPVGSPLSLECTVEGTSNPNLYWYRQAAGRGLQLLFYSVGIGQISSEVPQNLSASRPQDRQFILSSKKLLLSDSGFYLCAWSVSGRGNQPQHFGDGTRLSIL.